Reported below is one T cell receptor beta chain. What it binds is not known. The V gene end was trimmed by 1 base and the J gene end by 5 bases; junction bases not matched to a gene: 10. Germline CDR1 and CDR2: SEHNR and FQNEAQ (reference sequence). The CDR3 totals 16 residues. Time point defined: persistent/refractory GD, antithyroid drugs over 5 years with positive TRAb. TCR sequences were obtained from RNA taken from PBMCs. Arm-PCR of CDR3 regions with iRepertoire HTBI primers generated TCR beta libraries. TCRdb re-derived calls from the multiplex PCR reads in MiXCR, one entry per CDR3 protein. The table lists some 420,000 distinct CDR3 sequences, 20% to 25% of them singletons, with around 12% in the top ten. The data derive from a study of regulatory T cells in long-lasting Graves disease. Findings and limits, study-wide: Lower TCR diversity was seen in persistent Graves' patients than in newly diagnosed ones. The study found persistent patients shared more public clonotypes (roughly 3,000) than new patients (around 870).

This clonotype originated in a female donor with Graves disease. Sequencing used peripheral blood mononuclear cells (PBMCs), obtained when the disease was refractory, from a patient treated with antithyroid drugs. This chain uses TRBV7-9 with TRBJ2-5; 7 nucleotides align to TRBD2. CDR3 coding DNA: TGTGCCAGCAGCTTAGTCGAGCGGGGAGTTCCGGAGACCCAGTACTTC. It codes for CASSLVERGVPETQYF.